This T cell receptor beta chain was captured by sequencing in a study of T cell responses to AZD1222 COVID-19 vaccine. The study's findings and limits: White British people made up most donors, females outnumbered males, and clonal diversity was possibly underestimated.

Trimming removed 6 bases at V and 3 bases at J, with 8 bases between. This CDR3 region has 13 residues. CDR1 MNHEY and CDR2 SVGAGI come from the germline V gene. In the case of this clone: The antigen remains unidentified.

Profiled with immunoSEQ multiplex PCR; TCRdb holds only in-frame clones, not every one. The profile shows roughly 120,000 clones, 70% to 90% of them singletons. This clonotype was obtained from an adult who received the AZD1222 COVID-19 vaccine. The chain couples TRBV6-5 to TRBJ2-2; possible D gene TRBD2, 6 bases. The material was peripheral blood, obtained 28 days after the second AZD1222 dose. Here the CDR3 DNA reads TGTGCCAGCAGCGGCGGGGACACCGGGGAGCTGTTTTTT. This sequence encodes CASSGGDTGELFF.